This T cell receptor (beta chain) was captured in a study of T cell responses to AZD1222 COVID-19 vaccine. General observations from the study: Clonal diversity was possibly underestimated; the donors were predominantly white British and more often female. Just a handful of people given AZD1222 tested seropositive at baseline. Following two doses of AZD1222, Spike-specific TCR breadth and depth rose.

TCRdb keeps only in-frame clones here, not all; method: immunoSEQ multiplex PCR. This sample yields 150,000 to 200,000 clones, of which around 92% are seen a single time; 1.3% to 1.5% belongs to the top ten. V dropped 6 bases and J dropped 5; count of bases not matched to a gene: 7. The CDR3 runs to 15 residues. Germline V lookup: CDR1 SGHTA, CDR2 FQGNSA. With regard to this clone: The antigen remains undetermined.

The rearrangement joins TRBV7-2 to TRBJ1-6; the match to TRBD1 covers 7 bases. This clonotype was sampled from an adult in good health. The sequences come from peripheral blood, collected on day 0 of AZD1222 vaccination. The CDR3 spells CASRTNRGDNSPLHF. DNA of the CDR3: TGTGCCAGCAGAACTAACAGGGGAGATAATTCACCCCTCCACTTT.